This TCR beta chain was captured by sequencing in a study of CD8+CD57+ T cells in acquired aplastic anemia. About the research overall: The DNA of sorted CD4+ and CD8+ cells averaged around 3 ug.

Selection for sequencing was limited to patients who had shown CD8+CD57+ cell expansion by flow cytometry. V lost 6 bases to trimming and J lost 2 bases; unmatched junction nucleotides: 9. Germline CDR1 and CDR2: SGHTA and FQGNSA. There are 15 residues in the CDR3. Profiling that covered TCR beta VDJ and CDR3 relied on genomic DNA as its template. TCRdb re-called the reads with MiXCR, one entry per CDR3 protein. Here the sample spans about 470,000 distinct CDR3 sequences, around 30% being singletons. As concerns this clonotype: Its antigen is still unknown. A much bigger clone sits one base away, suggesting this may be a read error. No conserved phenylalanine or tryptophan is present at the end of the CDR3, so a read error is the likely explanation.

The study's findings and limits: CD8+ Simpson's diversity in patients was not significantly different from that in controls.

The receptor's source is a human donor with aplastic anemia. The rearrangement uses TRBV7-2 and TRBJ2-7; 8 bases are a match to TRBD1. Sequencing was performed on sorted CD4+, CD8+, or CD8+CD57+ T cells (not recorded which) from PBMCs. The CDR3 coding sequence is TGTGCCAGCAGTTGGAACGGACAGGGCCCCTACGAGCAGTACCTC. Protein product: CASSWNGQGPYEQYL.